This entry lists 20 T cell receptor beta chains sequenced from one sample in a study of PD-L1 blockade in urothelial cancer. Time point here: pretreatment peripheral blood. Using immunoSEQ multiplex PCR, the repertoire was profiled, and TCRdb retains in-frame clones only, with some absent. Seen here are approximately 52,000 clones, 85% observed once, and the top ten hold around 16%. The source material was PBMCs, sampled around atezolizumab (anti-PD-L1) treatment. The receptors come from a man between 65 and 85 years old with urothelial cancer.

J is TRBJ2-2 and V is TRBV28, with TRBD1 as a possible D gene (6 bases). From germline, CDR1 is MDHEN and CDR2 SYDVKM. This CDR3 has 13 residues. Trimming cost V 10 bases and J 3 bases, with 12 bases left between them. The CDR3 bases are TGTGCCACCCACGCAGGGGACACCGGGGAGCTGTTTTTT. This codes for CATHAGDTGELFF.

This CDR3 is CASSLSSGRKNEQFF. CDR3 DNA sequence: TGTGCCAGCAGCTTATCGAGCGGGAGGAAGAATGAGCAGTTCTTC. The rearrangement uses TRBV7-9 and TRBJ2-1; TRBD2 agrees at 9 bases. The V gene's germline CDR1 is SEHNR and CDR2 FQNEAQ (reference sequence). This CDR3 has 15 residues. J gave up 7 bases and V 2 bases, and 6 bases lay outside the gene matches. The variable domain in full, with the rest retrieved from reference TRBV7-9 and TRBJ2-1, is DTGVSQNPRHKITKRGQNVTFRCDPISEHNRLYWYRQTLGQGPEFLTYFQNEAQLEKSRLLSDRFSAERPKGSFSTLEIQRTEQGDSAMYLCASSLSSGRKNEQFFGPGTRLTVL.

The chain uses TRBV18 and TRBJ2-2; the match to TRBD1 covers 7 bases. Germline V CDR1 and CDR2: KGHSH, LQKENI. With V trimmed by 5 bases and J by 3 bases, 6 bases remained unmatched. This CDR3 region has 15 residues. CDR3 protein: CASSIRDSDTGELFF. The CDR3 coding sequence is TGTGCCAGCTCAATCCGGGACAGTGACACCGGGGAGCTGTTTTTT.

This chain connects TRBV2 to TRBJ2-3, with 9 positions matching TRBD1. Per germline, CDR1 SNHLY and CDR2 FYNNEI. Losses at the gene ends were 6 bases for V and 2 bases for J; bases not matched to a gene: 6. This CDR3 has 15 amino acids. The CDR3 region is CASSPRTGVTDTQYF. The CDR3 bases are TGTGCCAGCAGCCCCAGGACAGGGGTCACAGATACGCAGTATTTT. The full variable domain, its missing parts supplied by reference TRBV2 and TRBJ2-3, is EPEVTQTPSHQVTQMGQEVILRCVPISNHLYFYWYRQILGQKVEFLVSFYNNEISEKSEIFDDQFSVERPDGSNFTLKIRSTKLEDSAMYFCASSPRTGVTDTQYFGPGTRLTVL.

This clone was seen only a few times. CDR3 in amino acids: CASSLNGFGETQYF. The CDR3 DNA follows: TGTGCCAGCAGCTTGAACGGGTTTGGAGAGACCCAGTACTTC. V usage is TRBV5-5 and J usage is TRBJ2-5; D unclear. Trimming shortened V by 1 base and J by 4 bases, and 11 bases separated the two germline ends. Germline-derived CDR1 and CDR2 are SGHKS and YYEKEE (reference sequence). The CDR3 sequence is 14 residues long.

This chain joins TRBV28 and TRBJ2-2; 11 nucleotides line up with TRBD2. CDR1 and CDR2 from the germline V gene are MDHEN and SYDVKM. This CDR3 region has 17 residues. Trimming took 4 bases from V and 5 from J; bases not matched to a gene: 9. In DNA, the CDR3 is TGTGCCAGCAGTTACTTGACTAGCGGGATTTCTACCGGGGAGCTGTTTTTT. It translates to CASSYLTSGISTGELFF.

The chain carries TRBV19 and TRBJ2-6; 8 bases are a match to TRBD1. Unmatched junction bases numbered 8, after V lost 10 bases and J lost 0 bases. Germline V gives CDR1 LNHDA, CDR2 SQIVND (reference sequence). The CDR3 is made up of 16 amino acids. DNA for the CDR3: TGTGCCACCCTGGACAGGGCTAGCTCTGGGGCCAACGTCCTGACTTTC. Protein sequence: CATLDRASSGANVLTF.

This clone has just one count. The chain is built from TRBV5-6 and TRBJ1-4, with D perhaps TRBD1 (6 bases). Between the trimmed V and J ends, which lost 4 bases and 10 bases, there was a span of 17 bases. The CDR3 sequence is 14 residues long. Germline V lookup: CDR1 SGHDT, CDR2 YYEEEE. The chain's CDR3 is CASSPQGSPGKLFF. In DNA, the CDR3 is TGTGCCAGCAGCCCCCAGGGGTCTCCAGGAAAACTGTTTTTT.

This chain joins TRBV7-8 and TRBJ1-2; TRBD1 aligns across 7 bases. Germline V lookup: CDR1 SGHVS, CDR2 FQNEAQ. V dropped 5 bases and J dropped 4; count of bases not matched to a gene: 7. This CDR3 contains 14 residues. For the CDR3, the DNA is TGTGCCAGCAGCGACCAGACAGGGACCTATGGCTACACCTTC. It encodes CASSDQTGTYGYTF.

The rearrangement joins TRBV4-2 to TRBJ2-5; 12 bases align to TRBD2. Germline V CDR1 and CDR2: LGHNA, YNFKEQ. V shed 1 base and J 4 bases; nucleotides not matched to a gene: 4. The CDR3 spans 16 residues. The DNA for the CDR3 is TGTGCCAGCAGCCAAGGACTAGCGGGAGTTGGAGAGACCCAGTACTTC. Translated, it gives CASSQGLAGVGETQYF.

The CDR3 here is CSVAGGGGELFF. In DNA form, the CDR3 reads TGCAGCGTTGCGGGAGGGGGCGGGGAGCTGTTTTTT. The V gene is TRBV29-1, the J gene TRBJ2-2; 8 nucleotides agree with TRBD2. The CDR3 is 12 amino acids. J lost 7 bases, V lost 4 bases, and 2 bases had no gene match. Germline V CDR1 and CDR2: SQVTM, ANQGSEA.

The chain combines TRBV18 with TRBJ2-1; D uncertain. The CDR3 is made up of 17 amino acids. Between the trimmed V and J ends, which lost 0 bases and 0 bases, there was a span of 12 bases. Germline CDR1 reads KGHSH; CDR2 reads LQKENI. CDR3 DNA sequence: TGTGCCAGCTCACCACCTATCGGAGAGCACTCCTACAATGAGCAGTTCTTC. It yields the protein CASSPPIGEHSYNEQFF.

The CDR3 sequence is CASSFGTDYEQYF. The CDR3, as DNA: TGTGCCAGCAGCTTCGGGACAGACTACGAGCAGTACTTC. The gene calls are TRBV7-9 and TRBJ2-7, with 7 bases aligning to TRBD1. Losses at the gene ends were 3 bases for V and 3 bases for J; bases not matched to a gene: 2. CDR3 length: 13 residues. Germline V gene sequence: CDR1 SEHNR, CDR2 FQNEAQ (reference sequence).

The rearrangement joins TRBV29-1 to TRBJ2-1; TRBD2 matches 11 bases. After removal of 6 bases from V and 8 bases from J, the junction contained 12 bases not matched to a gene. CDR1 and CDR2 from the germline V gene are SQVTM and ANQGSEA. The CDR3 length is 15 residues. The chain's CDR3 is CSVRLSGRVADEQFF. CDR3 sequence (DNA): TGCAGCGTCCGACTTAGCGGGAGGGTAGCTGATGAGCAGTTCTTC.

The chain is built from TRBV28 and TRBJ1-5, with D tentatively TRBD1 (6 bases). Trimming stripped 7 bases from V and 5 bases from J, with 18 bases between. The germline V gene has CDR1 MDHEN and CDR2 SYDVKM. The CDR3 has 15 amino acids. The CDR3 DNA is TGTGCCAGCAATAGTGGGGGGGCGGAGGATCAGCCCCAGCATTTT. Amino acids: CASNSGGAEDQPQHF.

This clone was seen a few times. The chain combines TRBV7-9 with TRBJ2-1; 10 nucleotides match TRBD1. The junction had 4 bases not matched to a gene; V was cut back by 4 bases and J by 7 bases. The CDR3 has 14 amino acids. Germline CDR1 SEHNR, CDR2 FQNEAQ (reference sequence). The CDR3 sequence: CASSSWDRGNEQFF. The CDR3 nucleotides are TGTGCCAGCAGCTCTTGGGACAGGGGTAATGAGCAGTTCTTC.

The chain has TRBV7-8 and TRBJ1-5; possible D gene TRBD1, 6 bases. V gave up 5 bases and J gave up 5 bases, with 19 bases separating them. The CDR3 sequence is 16 residues long. Germline V gene data show CDR1 as SGHVS and CDR2 as FQNEAQ. For the CDR3, the DNA is TGTGCCAGCAGCCCTACACCCACAGGGAGGGATCAGCCCCAGCATTTT. Its translation: CASSPTPTGRDQPQHF. Using reference TRBV7-8 and TRBJ1-5 for the parts outside the CDR3, the full variable domain is GAGVSQSPRYKVAKRGQDVALRCDPISGHVSLFWYQQALGQGPEFLTYFQNEAQLDKSGLPSDRFFAERPEGSVSTLKIQRTQQEDSAVYLCASSPTPTGRDQPQHFGDGTRLSIL.

The V call is TRBV7-9, the J call TRBJ2-2, with D possibly being TRBD1 (7 bases). V was shortened by 2 bases and J by 4 bases, with 11 bases between the two germline ends. The CDR3 is 15 residues long. Per germline, CDR1 SEHNR and CDR2 FQNEAQ (reference sequence). The CDR3 loop reads CASSLRQGLTGELFF. The DNA for the CDR3 is TGTGCCAGCAGCTTAAGACAGGGACTCACCGGGGAGCTGTTTTTT.

The chain couples TRBV29-1 to TRBJ1-1; 7 bases match TRBD1. The CDR3 spans 12 residues. The ends lost 7 bases at V and 2 bases at J; junction bases unmatched: 4. Per the germline V gene, CDR1 is SQVTM and CDR2 is ANQGSEA. The CDR3 protein is CSADRANTEAFF. The CDR3 nucleotides are TGCAGCGCCGACAGGGCTAACACTGAAGCTTTCTTT.

The chain couples TRBV4-1 to TRBJ2-1; 12 bases line up with TRBD2. The trim removed 1 base at V and 3 bases at J, leaving 4 bases unmatched. CDR1 and CDR2 from the germline V gene are MGHRA and YSYEKL. The CDR3 length is 17 residues. In nucleotides, the CDR3 is TGCGCCAGCAGCCAAGGAGCGACTAGCGGGAGCTACAATGAGCAGTTCTTC. Its protein product is CASSQGATSGSYNEQFF.